Listed below are T cell receptor beta chains from one sample, sequenced in a study of T cells in Graves' hyperthyroidism and ophthalmopathy. MiXCR was run by TCRdb on the multiplex PCR reads, yielding one entry per CDR3 protein. The sample lists some 720,000 distinct CDR3 sequences; roughly 15% were seen once. The sequenced sample was blood. These receptors all stem from a man aged 18 to 30 with Graves' hyperthyroidism. Each CDR3 is given with its conserved first and last residue. D genes are given only for firm matches. Part of the rows lack a size; the others show once, few, many or a class for expanded clones.

>-|-|TRBV5-1|TRBJ2-7
CASRTGTSDQTYEQYF
TGCGCCAGCAGGACCGGGACATCCGATCAGACCTACGAGCAGTACTTC
>TRBD2|few|TRBV12-5|TRBJ2-1
CASGLERGGGNEQFF
TGTGCTAGTGGTTTGGAGCGGGGGGGGGGCAATGAGCAGTTCTTC
>-|-|TRBV2|TRBJ2-1
CASSPSGYPSGEQFF
TGTGCCAGCAGCCCCTCGGGCTACCCCTCGGGTGAGCAGTTCTTC
>-|-|TRBV7-9|TRBJ2-1
CASSSRISLLDRHHYNEQFF
TGTGCCAGCAGCTCTCGCATTTCCCTTCTGGACAGACATCACTACAATGAGCAGTTCTTC
>TRBD2|many|TRBV3-1|TRBJ2-1
CASSPRNGLAGSSSYNEQFF
TGTGCCAGCAGCCCAAGGAACGGACTAGCGGGATCTAGCTCCTACAATGAGCAGTTCTTC
>-|many|TRBV6-5|TRBJ2-7
CASSYSPPTETIRYEQYF
TGTGCCAGCAGTTACTCCCCACCGACAGAAACAATTCGCTACGAGCAGTACTTC
>-|-|TRBV6-2/TRBV6-3|TRBJ2-4
CASSYRAPAGGLAKNIQYF
TGTGCCAGCAGTTACAGAGCGCCGGCAGGGGGACTAGCCAAAAACATTCAGTACTTC
>TRBD2|many|TRBV6-2/TRBV6-3|TRBJ2-1
CASSYSSGLAGVNEQFF
TGTGCCAGCAGTTACTCGAGTGGACTAGCGGGAGTCAATGAGCAGTTCTTC
>TRBD1|-|TRBV27|TRBJ1-3
CASSLRANRGHSGNTIYF
TGTGCCAGCAGTTTACGGGCTAACAGGGGGCATTCTGGAAACACCATATATTTT
>-|-|TRBV6-5|TRBJ1-1
CASSYSDEMVTFF
TGTGCCAGCAGTTACTCGGACGAAATGGTCACTTTCTTT
>-|many|TRBV6-2/TRBV6-3|TRBJ2-3
CASRLQGTTDTQYF
TGTGCCAGCAGGTTACAGGGCACCACAGATACGCAGTATTTT
>TRBD2|-|TRBV19|TRBJ2-1
CASSSLATYYEQFF
TGTGCCAGTAGTTCACTAGCGACTTACTACGAGCAGTTCTTC
>-|many|TRBV6-7|TRBJ1-2
CASRHGYTF
TGTGCCAGCAGGCATGGCTACACCTTC
>TRBD2|-|TRBV6-1|TRBJ2-7
CASSEIRTSGLYEQYF
TGTGCCAGCAGCGAGATCCGGACTAGCGGACTCTACGAGCAGTACTTC
>-|-|TRBV6-1|TRBJ2-3
CASGGFRADTQYF
TGTGCCAGCGGAGGCTTTAGGGCAGATACGCAGTATTTT
>-|-|TRBV7-9|TRBJ2-7
CASSSTGTSREQYF
TGTGCCAGCAGCTCAACCGGGACTTCGAGAGAGCAGTACTTC
>TRBD1|few|TRBV6-5|TRBJ2-5
CASSYSRQGLEETQYF
TGTGCCAGCAGTTACTCCCGACAGGGGCTGGAAGAGACCCAGTACTTC
>TRBD2|-|TRBV13|TRBJ2-1
CASSLRTSPHNEQFF
TGTGCCAGCAGCCTTCGGACTAGCCCCCACAATGAGCAGTTCTTC
>TRBD1|few|TRBV9|TRBJ2-4
CASSVAGDSKNIQYF
TGTGCCAGCAGCGTAGCAGGGGACAGCAAAAACATTCAGTACTTC
>TRBD2|many|TRBV2|TRBJ2-1
CASRGLAGAGEQFF
TGTGCCAGCAGGGGACTAGCGGGAGCGGGTGAGCAGTTCTTC
>-|-|TRBV5-6|TRBJ2-7
CASSLGRFSYEQYF
TGTGCCAGCAGCTTGGGACGATTCTCCTACGAGCAGTACTTC
>-|many|TRBV20-1|TRBJ1-5
CSARSGNQPQHF
TGCAGTGCTAGGTCGGGAAATCAGCCCCAGCATTTT
>-|-|TRBV2|TRBJ1-2
CASRGLLVGYTF
TGTGCCAGCAGGGGGCTTCTGGTGGGCTACACCTTC
>-|few|TRBV9|TRBJ2-3
CASSVVASSTDTQYF
TGTGCCAGCAGCGTAGTAGCGTCTAGCACAGATACGCAGTATTTT
>-|-|TRBV27|TRBJ2-5
CASSLGVGDGETQYF
TGTGCCAGCAGTTTAGGAGTGGGGGACGGGGAGACCCAGTACTTC
>-|many|TRBV28|TRBJ2-7
CASSSPGQGYEQYF
TGTGCCAGCAGTTCCCCCGGACAAGGCTACGAGCAGTACTTC
>-|many|TRBV7-6|TRBJ2-7
CASSPLLGEQYF
TGTGCCAGCAGTCCCCTCCTGGGGGAGCAGTACTTC
>TRBD2|few|TRBV29-1|TRBJ2-5
CSVVPGGGETQYF
TGCAGCGTTGTGCCGGGGGGAGGGGAGACCCAGTACTTC
>-|-|TRBV19|TRBJ1-4
CASNRRFATNEKLFF
TGTGCCAGTAATCGACGGTTTGCAACTAATGAAAAACTGTTTTTT
>-|-|TRBV2|TRBJ1-5
CASSAWDSNQPQHF
TGTGCCAGCAGTGCTTGGGATAGCAATCAGCCCCAGCATTTT
>-|-|TRBV12-5|TRBJ1-1
CASGLLFDTEAFF
TGTGCTAGTGGTTTGCTTTTCGACACTGAAGCTTTCTTT
>TRBD1|-|TRBV3-1|TRBJ2-7
CASTPRDRAYEQYF
TGTGCCAGCACCCCACGGGACAGAGCTTACGAGCAGTACTTC
>-|few|TRBV7-6|TRBJ1-6
CASSLVGTESPLHF
TGTGCCAGCAGCTTAGTTGGGACGGAGTCACCCCTCCACTTT
>-|-|TRBV20-1|TRBJ2-2
CSARPRDSPGELFF
TGCAGTGCTAGGCCCCGGGACTCTCCCGGGGAGCTGTTTTTT
>TRBD1|few|TRBV10-2|TRBJ1-5
CASSDATGGKRQPQHF
TGCGCCAGCAGTGACGCGACAGGGGGCAAGCGGCAGCCCCAGCATTTT
>-|-|TRBV28|TRBJ1-2
CASCLTTEYSFRGYTF
TGTGCCAGCTGTCTAACGACAGAATATTCCTTCCGGGGCTACACCTTC
>-|many|TRBV12-3/TRBV12-4|TRBJ2-3
CASSFRRTRTDTQYF
TGTGCCAGCAGTTTCAGACGGACTCGCACAGATACGCAGTATTTT
>TRBD2|-|TRBV3-1|TRBJ2-2
CASSPNYGGTSLSGELFF
TGTGCCAGCAGCCCCAACTACGGTGGGACTAGTTTATCCGGGGAGCTGTTTTTT
>TRBD2|many|TRBV12-3/TRBV12-4|TRBJ2-3
CASRLGLAGDADTQYF
TGTGCCAGCAGACTCGGACTAGCGGGAGATGCAGATACGCAGTATTTT
>-|many|TRBV30|TRBJ2-3
CAAEAGTDTQYF
TGTGCCGCCGAGGCAGGCACAGATACGCAGTATTTT